Listed below are T cell receptor beta chains from one sample, sequenced in a study of blood T cell repertoires in COVID-19. Using immunoSEQ multiplex PCR, the repertoire was profiled, and TCRdb retains in-frame clones only, with some absent. The table lists more than 100,000 clones, about 90% of them singletons. Sequenced sample: peripheral blood. These receptors originate from a man in his fifties or sixties with active COVID-19. Each CDR3 is given with its conserved first and last residue. The size field is filled for only some rows; it gives once, few, many or a size class.

. | TRBV9 | CASSVGGQVPYEQYF
. | TRBV6-2/TRBV6-3 | CASSPPRLAGAPDTQYF
. | TRBV5-4 | CASRTPQAGGPGNEQFF
. | TRBV15 | CATSREGAQWNEQFF
. | TRBV27 | CASSPLGAGSYEQYF
. | TRBV6-5 | CASRLSGTALEQYF
. | TRBV6-6 | CASQRAGLAGETQYF
. | TRBV7-2 | CASSRGPDKNIQYF
. | TRBV30 | CAWSVGGSVPLHF
. | TRBV19 | CASRPLAGADNEQFF
. | TRBV18 | CASSQLAGESYEQYF
. | TRBV18 | CASSTGNWGTYGYGYTF
. | TRBV2 | CASSEEGGSISGNTIYF
. | TRBV30 | CAWRGWGRYYGYTF
. | TRBV5-8 | CASSGGLAGGLETQYF
once | TRBV7-6 | CASSSLAGGQGTQYF
. | TRBV18 | CASSLGQRDQPQHF
. | TRBV7-3 | CASSLNRVAETQYF
. | TRBV5-4 | CASSLEGAVGNQPQHF
once | TRBV6-2/TRBV6-3 | CASSYEGGTDTQYF
. | TRBV3-1/TRBV3-2 | CASSQVDKGGYTF
. | TRBV5-4 | CASSPGDRGLYEQYF
. | TRBV15 | CATSRDGTGGTYNEQFF
. | TRBV9 | CASSARVMRGTEAFF
. | TRBV6-6 | CASTGIDRLNTEAFF
. | TRBV12-3/TRBV12-4 | CALGQQETQYF
. | TRBV11-2 | CASSLEPTGQPQHF
. | TRBV29-1 | CSDVWTASYGYTF
once | TRBV2 | CASSALAGEGETQYF
. | TRBV11-2 | CATTARLSGYTF
once | TRBV18 | CASSPGQSRMNTEAFF
. | TRBV23-1 | CASSLGRDSYNSPLHF
. | TRBV15 | CATWDGQGDTEAFF
. | TRBV3-1/TRBV3-2 | CASSQIAGGGNEQFF
. | TRBV13 | CASSLGTDSPLHF
. | TRBV3-1/TRBV3-2 | CASSLDSGGGTEAFF
few | TRBV5-6 | CASTRRDIGNTEAFF
. | TRBV5-8 | CASKRRRQNTEAFF
few | TRBV4-1 | CASSQAIGRVYEQYF
. | TRBV18 | CASSPPTGTHRGANVLTF
. | TRBV7-2 | CASSWTGSSNQPQHF
. | TRBV11-2 | CASSLGASGPLTDTQYF
. | TRBV7-2 | CASSLGSGWGYTF
. | TRBV6-1 | CASSDRKDSFGEKLFF
few | TRBV7-9 | CASSFLGASGTEAFF
once | TRBV29-1 | CSARQGNTIYF
. | TRBV4-3 | CASSQDGLRGETQYF
. | TRBV5-1 | CASSLAGYGNTIYF
. | TRBV29-1 | CSVWGQASSYEQYF
. | TRBV2 | CASRKDRADYGYTF
. | TRBV9 | CASSVTDDRVRSPLHF
. | TRBV6-5 | CASLAGGADTQYF
. | TRBV5-6 | CASSAGQGGRYTEAFF